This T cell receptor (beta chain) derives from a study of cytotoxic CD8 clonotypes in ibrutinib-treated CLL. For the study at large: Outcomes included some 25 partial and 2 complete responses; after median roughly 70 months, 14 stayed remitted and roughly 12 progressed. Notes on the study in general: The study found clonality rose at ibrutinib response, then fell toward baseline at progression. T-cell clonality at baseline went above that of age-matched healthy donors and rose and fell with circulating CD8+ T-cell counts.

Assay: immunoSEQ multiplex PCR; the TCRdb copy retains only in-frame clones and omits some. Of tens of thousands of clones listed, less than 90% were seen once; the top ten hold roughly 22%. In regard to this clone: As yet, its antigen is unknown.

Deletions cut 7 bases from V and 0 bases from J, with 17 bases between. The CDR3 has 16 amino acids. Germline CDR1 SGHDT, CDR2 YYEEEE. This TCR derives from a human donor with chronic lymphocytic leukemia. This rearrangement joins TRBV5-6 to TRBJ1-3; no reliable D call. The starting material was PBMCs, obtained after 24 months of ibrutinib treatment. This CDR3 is CASATFLGDSGNTIYF. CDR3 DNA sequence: TGTGCCAGCGCTACTTTTCTTGGGGACTCTGGAAACACCATATATTTT.